This T cell receptor beta chain emerged from a study of T cells in Graves' hyperthyroidism and ophthalmopathy. Ophthalmopathy patients had Clinical Activity Score at least 3, NOSPECS grade at least 4, duration under 3 months. Uncontrolled infection, other autoimmune disease, pregnancy and lactation each barred patients from inclusion. This clonotype showed up many times. Its antigen remains unidentified. The V gene lost 5 bases and the J gene lost 4 bases, with 11 bases spanning the gap. The CDR3 sequence is 13 residues long. From germline, CDR1 is MDHEN and CDR2 SYDVKM. Whole-study results and caveats: Expanded thyroid clonotypes (above 0.001) were mostly also found in blood.

RNA transcripts provided the source from which TCR beta CDR3 regions were amplified. Researchers ran a first-round RT-PCR on the TCR CDR3 using the HTBI primer set. TCRdb redid the calling of the multiplex PCR reads with MiXCR, one entry per CDR3 protein. The data hold nearly 600,000 distinct CDR3 sequences, with approximately 14% observed a single time. Sequenced input: blood. The J gene is TRBJ1-2, the V gene TRBV28; D remains unclear. The source of this sequence is a young woman with Graves' ophthalmopathy. CDR3 coding DNA: TGTGCCAGCAGTCCCCCCCAGACCTATGGCTACACCTTC. Translating gives CASSPPQTYGYTF.